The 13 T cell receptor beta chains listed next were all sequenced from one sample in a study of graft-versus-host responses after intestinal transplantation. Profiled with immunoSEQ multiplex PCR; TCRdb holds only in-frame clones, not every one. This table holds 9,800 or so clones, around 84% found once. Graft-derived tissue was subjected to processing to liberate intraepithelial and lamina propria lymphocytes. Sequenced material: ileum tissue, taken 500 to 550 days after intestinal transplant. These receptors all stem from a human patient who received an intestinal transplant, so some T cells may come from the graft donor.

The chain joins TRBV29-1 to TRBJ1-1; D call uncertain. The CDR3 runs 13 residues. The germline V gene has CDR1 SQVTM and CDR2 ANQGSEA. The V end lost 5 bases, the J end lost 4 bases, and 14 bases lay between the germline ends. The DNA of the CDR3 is TGCAGCGTTTTGGGTACCATGGGCACTGAAGCTTTCTTT. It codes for CSVLGTMGTEAFF.

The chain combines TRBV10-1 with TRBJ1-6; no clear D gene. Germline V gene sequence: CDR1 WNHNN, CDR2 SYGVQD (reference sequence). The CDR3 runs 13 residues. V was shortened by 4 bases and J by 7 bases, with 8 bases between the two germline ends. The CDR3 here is CASSVKGNSPLHF. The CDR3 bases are TGCGCCAGCAGTGTGAAGGGAAATTCACCCCTCCACTTT.

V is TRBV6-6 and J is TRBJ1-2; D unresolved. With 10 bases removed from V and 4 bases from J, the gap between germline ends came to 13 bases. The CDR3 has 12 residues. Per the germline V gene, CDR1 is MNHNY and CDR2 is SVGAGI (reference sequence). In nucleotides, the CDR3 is TGTGCCACCTCCGGTGAAGTCTATGGCTACACCTTC. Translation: CATSGEVYGYTF.

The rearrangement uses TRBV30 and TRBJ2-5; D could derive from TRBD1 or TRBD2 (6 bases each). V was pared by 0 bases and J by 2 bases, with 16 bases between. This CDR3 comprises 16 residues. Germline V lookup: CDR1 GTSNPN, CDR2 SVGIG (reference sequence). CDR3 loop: CAWSVRGQVIQETQYF. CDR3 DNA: TGTGCCTGGAGTGTACGGGGGCAGGTAATACAAGAGACCCAGTACTTC.

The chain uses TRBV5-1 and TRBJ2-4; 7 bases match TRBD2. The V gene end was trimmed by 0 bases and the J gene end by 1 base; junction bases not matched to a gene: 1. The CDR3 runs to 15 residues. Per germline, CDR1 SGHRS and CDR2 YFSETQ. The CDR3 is CASSLAGGAKNIQYF. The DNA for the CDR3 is TGCGCCAGCAGCTTGGCCGGGGGGGCCAAAAACATTCAGTACTTC.

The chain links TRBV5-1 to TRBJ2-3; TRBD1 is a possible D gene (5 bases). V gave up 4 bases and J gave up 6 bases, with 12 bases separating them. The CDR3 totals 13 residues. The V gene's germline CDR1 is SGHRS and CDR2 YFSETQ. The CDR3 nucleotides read TGCGCCAGCAGCCTACAGGCAGCCGATACGCAGTATTTT. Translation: CASSLQAADTQYF.

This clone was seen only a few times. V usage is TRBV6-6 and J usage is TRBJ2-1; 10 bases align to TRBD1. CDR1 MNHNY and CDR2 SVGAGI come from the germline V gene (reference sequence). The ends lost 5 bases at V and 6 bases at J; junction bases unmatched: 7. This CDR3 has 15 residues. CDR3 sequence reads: CASSNRDRGPNEQFF. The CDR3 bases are TGTGCCAGCAGTAACCGGGACAGGGGACCCAATGAGCAGTTCTTC.

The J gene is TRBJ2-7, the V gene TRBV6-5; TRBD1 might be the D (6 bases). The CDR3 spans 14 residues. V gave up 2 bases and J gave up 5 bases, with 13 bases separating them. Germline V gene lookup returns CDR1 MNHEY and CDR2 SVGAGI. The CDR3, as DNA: TGTGCCAGCAGTTACGCAGGGGTTGCCCACGAGCAGTACTTC. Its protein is CASSYAGVAHEQYF.

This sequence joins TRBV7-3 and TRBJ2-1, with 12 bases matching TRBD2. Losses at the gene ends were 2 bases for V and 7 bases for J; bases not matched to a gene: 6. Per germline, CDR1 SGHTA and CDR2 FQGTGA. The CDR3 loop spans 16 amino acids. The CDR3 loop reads CASSLYATSGSNEQFF. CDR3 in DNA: TGTGCCAGCAGCTTATATGCGACTAGCGGGAGTAATGAGCAGTTCTTC. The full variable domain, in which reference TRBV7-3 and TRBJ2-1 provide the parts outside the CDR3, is GAGVSQTPSNKVTEKGKYVELRCDPISGHTALYWYRQSLGQGPEFLIYFQGTGAADDSGLPNDRFFAVRPEGSVSTLKIQRTERGDSAVYLCASSLYATSGSNEQFFGPGTRLTVL.

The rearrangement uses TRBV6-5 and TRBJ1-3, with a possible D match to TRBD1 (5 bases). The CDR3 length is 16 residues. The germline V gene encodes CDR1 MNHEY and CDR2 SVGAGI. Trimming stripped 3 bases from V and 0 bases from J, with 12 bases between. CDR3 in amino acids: CASSYSGDSSGNTIYF. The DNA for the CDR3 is TGTGCCAGCAGTTATTCGGGGGATTCCTCTGGAAACACCATATATTTT.

The CDR3 here is CASSSNGNTEAFF. The CDR3 coding sequence is TGTGCCAGCAGTTCGAACGGGAACACTGAAGCTTTCTTT. The genes are TRBV6-1 and TRBJ1-1, with D unresolved. CDR1 is MNHNS, CDR2 SASEGT, per germline. V shed 5 bases and J shed 1 base, with 8 bases lying between them. The CDR3 consists of 13 residues.

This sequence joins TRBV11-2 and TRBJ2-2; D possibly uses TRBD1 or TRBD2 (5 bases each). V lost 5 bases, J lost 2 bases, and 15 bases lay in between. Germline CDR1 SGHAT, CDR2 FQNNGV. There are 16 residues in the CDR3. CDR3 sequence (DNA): TGTGCCAGCAGCCCCATCGGGACGGTTAACACCGGGGAGCTGTTTTTT. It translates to CASSPIGTVNTGELFF.

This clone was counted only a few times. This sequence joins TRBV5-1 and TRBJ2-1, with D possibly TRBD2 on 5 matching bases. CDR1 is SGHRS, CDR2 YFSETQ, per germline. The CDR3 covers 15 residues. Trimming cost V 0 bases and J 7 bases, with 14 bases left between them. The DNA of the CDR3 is TGCGCCAGCAGCTTGGCCAGTCCCCCGGGGAATGAGCAGTTCTTC. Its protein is CASSLASPPGNEQFF.